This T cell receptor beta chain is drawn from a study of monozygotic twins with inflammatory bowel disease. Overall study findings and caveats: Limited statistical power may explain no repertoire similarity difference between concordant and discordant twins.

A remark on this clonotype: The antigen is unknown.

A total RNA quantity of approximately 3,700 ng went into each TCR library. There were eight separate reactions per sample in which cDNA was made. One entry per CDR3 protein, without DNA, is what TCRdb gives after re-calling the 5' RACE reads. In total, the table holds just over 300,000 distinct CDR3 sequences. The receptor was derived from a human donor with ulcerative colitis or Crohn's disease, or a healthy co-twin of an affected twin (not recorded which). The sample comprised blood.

CDR3 in amino acids: CASSSRTGWANEQFF. The chain has TRBV6-2 or TRBV6-3 and TRBJ2-1; TCRdb reports TRBD1, a call that lacks DNA to check it against. From germline, CDR1 is MNHEY and CDR2 SVGEGT. This CDR3 region has 15 residues.